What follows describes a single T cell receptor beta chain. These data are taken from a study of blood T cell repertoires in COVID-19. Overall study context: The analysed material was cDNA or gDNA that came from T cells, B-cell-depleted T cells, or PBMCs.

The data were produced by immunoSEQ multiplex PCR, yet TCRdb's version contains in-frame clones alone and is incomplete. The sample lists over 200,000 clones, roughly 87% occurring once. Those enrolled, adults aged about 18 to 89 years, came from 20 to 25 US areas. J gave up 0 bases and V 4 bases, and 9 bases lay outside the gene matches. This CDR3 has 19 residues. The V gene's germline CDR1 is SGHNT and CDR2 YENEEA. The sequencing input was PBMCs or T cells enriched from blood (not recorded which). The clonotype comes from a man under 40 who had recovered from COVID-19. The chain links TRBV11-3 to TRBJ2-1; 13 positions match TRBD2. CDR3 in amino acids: CASSSRTSGGGSSYNEQFF. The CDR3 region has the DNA TGTGCCAGCAGCTCCCGGACTAGCGGGGGCGGAAGCTCCTACAATGAGCAGTTCTTC.